This paragraph covers one T cell receptor beta chain sequence. What it binds is not known. Here immunoSEQ multiplex PCR was the method, and the copy in TCRdb shows in-frame clones only, minus some. The repertoire holds tens of thousands of clones, with roughly 91% as singletons. This entry comes from a study of a mutant IDH1 vaccine in newly diagnosed glioma. Study-level background: Vaccination started 4-6 weeks after radiotherapy alone, or with temozolomide cycles. Patients arrived already treated with radiotherapy, temozolomide, or both, most having had both.

Time point of the sample: week 5, during vaccination. Vaccination used 300 ug of mutant IDH1 20-mer peptide per dose, with topical imiquimod. The source of this sequence is a woman in her forties or fifties with glioma. This specimen consisted of PBMCs, obtained from a glioma patient whose treatment included an IDH1 peptide vaccine.

CDR3 sequence reads: CASCGHGGETRTDTQYF. CDR3 DNA sequence: TGTGCCAGCTGCGGACATGGGGGGGAGACCCGCACAGATACGCAGTATTTT. The V and J genes are TRBV19 and TRBJ2-3, with TRBD2 matching over 7 bases. V dropped 9 bases and J dropped 1; count of bases not matched to a gene: 16. The germline CDR1 and CDR2 sequences are LNHDA and SQIVND (reference sequence). CDR3 length equals 17 residues.